This is a list of T cell receptor beta chains from one sample in a study of regulatory T cells in long-lasting Graves disease. From the multiplex PCR reads, TCRdb called clonotypes with MiXCR, one entry per CDR3 protein. The sample has 400,000 to 550,000 distinct CDR3 sequences; about 15% are singletons. These data were also filed under a second study, of T cells in Graves' hyperthyroidism and ophthalmopathy.

The sample was peripheral blood mononuclear cells (PBMCs), taken at new diagnosis, from a patient treated with antithyroid drugs. These receptors were taken from a woman in her twenties or thirties with Graves disease. Each CDR3 is given with its conserved first and last residue. A D gene is named only where the DNA matches it firmly. Size values are once, few and many counts, or a class for expanded clones, and some rows have none.

V gene	clone size	D gene	J gene	CDR3 protein	CDR3 DNA
TRBV20-1	many	NA	TRBJ1-2	CSARDGGNYGYTF	TGCAGTGCTAGAGATGGGGGGAACTATGGCTACACCTTC
TRBV20-1	NA	NA	TRBJ2-7	CRGEQDSYEQYF	TGCAGGGGGGAACAGGATTCCTACGAGCAGTACTTC
TRBV12-3/TRBV12-4	many	NA	TRBJ1-1	CASSLGLGQVNTEAFF	TGTGCCAGCAGTTTAGGGTTGGGTCAGGTGAACACTGAAGCTTTCTTT
TRBV20-1	NA	NA	TRBJ2-2	CSAREASEAGELFF	TGCAGTGCTAGAGAGGCTAGCGAGGCCGGGGAGCTGTTTTTT
TRBV20-1	many	TRBD2	TRBJ2-5	CSARSSGHIQETQYF	TGCAGTGCTAGGTCTAGCGGGCACATCCAAGAGACCCAGTACTTC
TRBV3-1	many	NA	TRBJ1-5	CASSQVGQPQHF	TGTGCCAGCAGCCAAGTTGGGCAGCCCCAGCATTTT
TRBV20-1	many	NA	TRBJ2-3	CSARESLITDTQYF	TGCAGTGCTAGAGAATCCCTCATCACAGATACGCAGTATTTT
TRBV6-2/TRBV6-3	many	NA	TRBJ2-3	CASSYSQGRTDTQYF	TGTGCCAGCAGTTACTCACAGGGCCGCACAGATACGCAGTATTTT
TRBV6-1	NA	TRBD2	TRBJ2-3	CASRSPGLAGGTPSTDTQYF	TGTGCCAGCAGATCGCCGGGACTAGCGGGAGGAACGCCTAGCACAGATACGCAGTATTTT
TRBV6-2/TRBV6-3	few	NA	TRBJ2-7	CASSYGRGSYEQYF	TGTGCCAGCAGTTATGGCCGGGGCTCCTACGAGCAGTACTTC
TRBV20-1	NA	NA	TRBJ2-2	CSASRSNRAGTGELFF	TGCAGTGCTAGTAGGAGTAACAGGGCGGGCACCGGGGAGCTGTTTTTT
TRBV12-3/TRBV12-4	NA	TRBD2	TRBJ2-1	CASSTLSWLAGGPPNNEQFF	TGTGCCAGCAGTACACTGTCGTGGCTAGCGGGAGGCCCACCCAACAATGAGCAGTTCTTC
TRBV7-9	many	NA	TRBJ2-5	CASSTFGQGPNQETQYF	TGTGCCAGCAGCACGTTCGGGCAGGGGCCCAACCAAGAGACCCAGTACTTC
TRBV20-1	NA	TRBD2	TRBJ2-7	CSASGRPPFYEQYF	TGCAGTGCTAGCGGGAGGCCCCCCTTCTACGAGCAGTACTTC
TRBV15	few	TRBD2	TRBJ2-5	CATSSEAGGMGETQYF	TGTGCCACCAGCAGTGAAGCGGGAGGGATGGGAGAGACCCAGTACTTC
TRBV27	many	NA	TRBJ2-2	CASSPLGGVATGELFF	TGTGCCAGCAGTCCCCTAGGGGGAGTGGCCACCGGGGAGCTGTTTTTT
TRBV5-1	once	NA	TRBJ2-5	CASSLASWGETQYF	TGCGCCAGCAGCTTGGCATCTTGGGGAGAGACCCAGTACTTC
TRBV28	many	NA	TRBJ2-7	CASSLPGSRDYEQYF	TGTGCCAGCAGCCTTCCGGGGTCCAGGGACTACGAGCAGTACTTC
TRBV11-2	many	NA	TRBJ2-7	CASSLGGSGEQYF	TGTGCCAGCAGCTTAGGGGGGTCTGGGGAGCAGTACTTC
TRBV6-1	many	TRBD2	TRBJ2-1	CASSEEWEGYNEQFF	TGTGCCAGCAGTGAGGAGTGGGAGGGGTACAATGAGCAGTTCTTC
TRBV9	many	NA	TRBJ2-2	CASSVRNGVSNTGELFF	TGTGCCAGCAGCGTAAGGAATGGCGTTTCGAACACCGGGGAGCTGTTTTTT
TRBV7-9	many	TRBD2	TRBJ2-1	CASSLEWETSYEQFF	TGTGCCAGCAGCTTAGAGTGGGAGACTAGCTATGAGCAGTTCTTC
TRBV6-5	many	NA	TRBJ1-2	CASSNSEDYGYTF	TGTGCCAGCAGTAACTCGGAGGACTATGGCTACACCTTC
TRBV7-9	NA	NA	TRBJ2-4	CASSLTGQLAKNIQYF	TGTGCCAGCAGCTTAACCGGACAGCTAGCCAAAAACATTCAGTACTTC
TRBV27	NA	TRBD2	TRBJ2-7	CASIASGRSYEQYF	TGTGCCAGCATCGCTAGCGGGAGAAGCTACGAGCAGTACTTC
TRBV5-5	many	TRBD2	TRBJ2-3	CASTLLAGGSDTQYF	TGTGCCAGCACCCTTTTGGCGGGAGGATCAGATACGCAGTATTTT
TRBV27	many	NA	TRBJ1-4	CASRANEKLFF	TGTGCCAGCAGGGCTAATGAAAAACTGTTTTTT
TRBV10-3	few	TRBD2	TRBJ2-2	CAIWGPGLAGSGELFF	TGTGCCATCTGGGGACCGGGACTAGCGGGATCCGGGGAGCTGTTTTTT
TRBV20-1	NA	NA	TRBJ2-6	CSASFSGANVLTF	TGCAGTGCTAGCTTCTCTGGGGCCAACGTCCTGACTTTC
TRBV18	many	TRBD1	TRBJ1-6	CASSPGTGGASPLHF	TGTGCCAGCTCACCTGGGACAGGGGGAGCTTCACCCCTCCACTTT
TRBV9	few	TRBD2	TRBJ2-3	CASSAGLARADTQYF	TGTGCCAGCAGCGCCGGACTAGCTAGGGCAGATACGCAGTATTTT
TRBV19	few	NA	TRBJ2-5	CASSILGPKGETQYF	TGTGCCAGTAGTATCCTCGGCCCTAAAGGAGAGACCCAGTACTTC
TRBV12-3/TRBV12-4	many	TRBD2	TRBJ2-2	CASGRGGAGELFF	TGTGCCAGCGGGCGCGGGGGGGCCGGGGAGCTGTTTTTT